One sample yielded the 24 T cell receptor beta chains listed below, sequenced in a study of shared clonotypes between healthy human individuals. This table comes from immunoSEQ multiplex PCR, and its TCRdb copy is limited to in-frame clones, with some not included. Of approximately 500,000 clones listed, around 96% are singletons. Sequencing input: naive CD4+ T cells sorted from blood. Subset of the sample: CD45RA+ positively selected. These receptors came from a woman in her twenties or thirties in good health.

This chain uses TRBV28 with TRBJ2-5, with D hard to call. The J call is doubtful: the DNA matches TRBJ2-7 better. CDR1 and CDR2 (germline): MDHEN, SYDVKM. CDR3 size: 14 residues. CDR3 in DNA: TGTGCCAGCAGTTTTCGTCTAAACCCCTACGAGCAGTACTTC. Protein: CASSFRLNPYEQYF.

The chain links TRBV28 to TRBJ1-1, with a possible D match to TRBD1 (5 bases). The CDR3 runs to 15 residues. The ends were cut back, 2 bases at V and 4 bases at J, with 14 bases in the middle. CDR1 is MDHEN, CDR2 SYDVKM, per germline. The CDR3 DNA follows: TGTGCCAGCAGTTTACGGGGCCCAGGCAGCACTGAAGCTTTCTTT. Protein sequence: CASSLRGPGSTEAFF. Drawing the rest from reference TRBV28 and TRBJ1-1, the complete variable domain is DVKVTQSSRYLVKRTGEKVFLECVQDMDHENMFWYRQDPGLGLRLIYFSYDVKMKEKGDIPEGYSVSREKKERFSLILESASTNQTSMYLCASSLRGPGSTEAFFGQGTRLTVV.

The chain combines TRBV2 with TRBJ2-6, with D perhaps TRBD1 (5 bases). The germline V and J ends were trimmed by 5 bases and 0 bases, with 8 bases remaining between them. Per germline, CDR1 SNHLY and CDR2 FYNNEI. This CDR3 spans 15 amino acids. This chain's CDR3 is CASSRGRSGANVLTF. CDR3 DNA sequence: TGTGCCAGCAGTAGGGGTCGCTCTGGGGCCAACGTCCTGACTTTC.

The chain joins TRBV5-6 to TRBJ1-2; D unresolved. With 0 bases removed from V and 4 bases from J, the gap between germline ends came to 10 bases. The germline gives CDR1 SGHDT, CDR2 YYEEEE. The CDR3 consists of 14 residues. In DNA, the CDR3 is TGTGCCAGCAGCTTGGGCAGCTTTCCCTATGGCTACACCTTC. Encoded protein: CASSLGSFPYGYTF.

The CDR3 nucleotides read TGTGCCAGCGTTGCGTCGACCGGGGAGCTGTTTTTT. Its protein product is CASVASTGELFF. J is TRBJ2-2 and V is TRBV6-1, with D uncertain. The CDR3 is made up of 12 amino acids. Germline CDR1 reads MNHNS; CDR2 reads SASEGT. The V end was cut by 8 bases, the J end by 5 bases, with 9 bases between.

The chain has TRBV5-4 and TRBJ1-1; D call uncertain. The V gene lost 4 bases and the J gene lost 3 bases, with 10 bases spanning the gap. The CDR3 length is 13 residues. The germline V gene encodes CDR1 SGHNT and CDR2 YYREEE (reference sequence). The CDR3 sequence is CASSREWDTEAFF. CDR3 DNA: TGTGCCAGCAGCAGGGAGTGGGACACTGAAGCTTTCTTT.

The chain is built from TRBV28 and TRBJ2-5; D tentatively fits TRBD1 or TRBD2 (5 bases each). The CDR3 length is 20 residues. V lost 6 bases, J lost 3 bases, and 32 bases lay in between. The germline V gene has CDR1 MDHEN and CDR2 SYDVKM. CDR3 sequence reads: CASSTHGVSRPPRGEETQYF. CDR3 DNA sequence: TGTGCCAGCAGCACGCACGGGGTATCACGGCCTCCCCGGGGCGAAGAGACCCAGTACTTC.

This clone occurred once. The chain has TRBV29-1 and TRBJ1-1; D is unresolved. Germline loops: CDR1 SQVTM, CDR2 ANQGSEA. The CDR3 runs 12 residues. As DNA, the CDR3 is TGCACCACCAGCGAGGGCCGACCTGAAGCTTTCTTT. Protein: CTTSEGRPEAFF.

As for this clone: The sample has other DNA sequences that encode this CDR3 too. The chain is built from TRBV5-1 and TRBJ2-7; D ambiguous. The germline V gene encodes CDR1 SGHRS and CDR2 YFSETQ. The CDR3 has 13 residues. Trimming left V 0 bases short and J 3 bases short, with 7 bases between. CDR3 coding DNA: TGCGCCAGCAGCTTGGATCGGAGCTACGAGCAGTACTTC. Translating gives CASSLDRSYEQYF.

The chain joins TRBV27 to TRBJ2-6; D unresolved. Deletions cut 3 bases from V and 4 bases from J, with 13 bases between. Germline lookup yields CDR1 MNHEY and CDR2 SMNVEV (reference sequence). The CDR3 has 16 residues. The DNA of the CDR3 is TGTGCCAGCAGTTTCTCCGAAACTTCCGGGGCCAACGTCCTGACTTTC. The encoded protein is CASSFSETSGANVLTF.

The CDR3 region has the DNA TGTGCCACCAGCAGAGAAGTCGGACAGGGAGGTACTGAAGCTTTCTTT. Translated, it gives CATSREVGQGGTEAFF. This chain uses TRBV15 with TRBJ1-1; TRBD1 matches at 8 bases. Trimming cost V 0 bases and J 5 bases; bases outside gene matches: 8. The CDR3 runs 16 residues. Germline V CDR1 and CDR2: LNHNV, YYDKDF (reference sequence).

The chain is built from TRBV18 and TRBJ1-1; D unclear. Trimming took off 2 bases at V and 1 base at J, with 5 bases between the two ends. The length of the CDR3 is 13 residues. In germline, CDR1 is KGHSH, CDR2 LQKENI. In nucleotides, the CDR3 is TGTGCCAGCTCACCATTGGGGAACACTGAAGCTTTCTTT. It codes for CASSPLGNTEAFF.

The chain uses TRBV7-7 and TRBJ2-2; 7 nucleotides line up with TRBD1. Germline lookup yields CDR1 SSHAT and CDR2 FNYEAQ (reference sequence). The CDR3 extends over 16 amino acids. Trimming cost V 5 bases and J 0 bases; bases outside gene matches: 6. As DNA, the CDR3 is TGTGCCAGCAGCACACAGGGGTCCGCGAACACCGGGGAGCTGTTTTTT. Residues: CASSTQGSANTGELFF.

CDR3 DNA sequence: TGTGCCAGTAGTCCCACCTTTCGAGACAGGGACCTCACCTTC. It specifies CASSPTFRDRDLTF. The genes are TRBV19 and TRBJ1-2, with 7 bases that match TRBD1. The germline CDR1 and CDR2 sequences are LNHDA and SQIVND (reference sequence). V gave up 5 bases and J gave up 13 bases; unmatched junction bases: 16. This CDR3 comprises 14 residues.

The V gene is TRBV28, the J gene TRBJ1-1; 7 bases line up with TRBD1. The CDR3 totals 16 residues. CDR1 is MDHEN and CDR2 is SYDVKM in the germline V gene. J lost 1 base, V lost 5 bases, and 10 bases had no gene match. Here the CDR3 DNA reads TGTGCCAGCAGTGTGTGGGCAGGGGGGACGAACACTGAAGCTTTCTTT. Its translation: CASSVWAGGTNTEAFF.

V and J are TRBV4-1 and TRBJ1-1; the match to TRBD1 covers 8 bases. The length of the CDR3 is 15 residues. Germline CDR1 reads MGHRA; CDR2 reads YSYEKL. V was pared by 5 bases and J by 1 base, with 6 bases of the junction left unmatched. Here the CDR3 reads CASSYPGQANTEAFF. The CDR3 DNA reads TGCGCCAGCAGCTACCCGGGACAGGCGAACACTGAAGCTTTCTTT.

This chain uses TRBV6-5 with TRBJ1-6; possible D gene TRBD1, 5 bases. The CDR3 totals 13 residues. Germline CDR1 and CDR2: MNHEY and SVGAGI. Trimming removed 5 bases from V and 15 bases from J, with 17 bases in between. The CDR3 protein is CASSPTGPLDLHF. DNA of the CDR3: TGTGCCAGCAGTCCCACGGGGCCTTTAGACCTCCACTTT.

The rearrangement uses TRBV5-1 and TRBJ2-4; D is ambiguous. With 2 bases removed from V and 8 bases from J, the gap between germline ends came to 8 bases. The length of the CDR3 is 12 residues. The germline gives CDR1 SGHRS, CDR2 YFSETQ. The CDR3 sequence: CASSLGQDIQYF. The CDR3 DNA sequence: TGCGCCAGCAGCTTAGGCCAGGACATTCAGTACTTC.

This chain uses TRBV6-5 with TRBJ2-5; TRBD2 matches 10 bases. The DNA end is a closer match to TRBJ2-7, so the J assignment may be wrong. CDR3 length: 16 amino acids. The germline V gene has CDR1 MNHEY and CDR2 SVGAGI. The CDR3 DNA reads TGTGCCAGCAGTTACTCTACTAGCGGGAATTCCTACGAGCAGTACTTC. It encodes CASSYSTSGNSYEQYF.

The gene calls are TRBV19 and TRBJ1-2; the D is unclear. CDR3 length: 13 amino acids. Germline assignment: CDR1 LNHDA and CDR2 SQIVND (reference sequence). Trimming removed 4 bases at V and 4 bases at J, with 10 bases between. CDR3: CASSRGRAYGYTF. The CDR3 nucleotides read TGTGCCAGTAGTAGAGGACGAGCCTATGGCTACACCTTC.

The chain recombines TRBV14 with TRBJ2-3, with 8 bases that match TRBD2. Looked up from germline, CDR1 is SGHDN and CDR2 is FVKESK. Trimming took 0 bases from V and 5 from J; bases not matched to a gene: 13. The CDR3 is 18 residues long. CDR3 bases: TGTGCCAGCAGCCAAGATGCTTTAGTAGCGGGAAGTGGAGATACGCAGTATTTT. The encoded protein is CASSQDALVAGSGDTQYF.

CDR3 DNA: TGCGCCAGCAGTCAGCCGCCGGGGCCGAACTACGAGCAGTACTTC. This encodes CASSQPPGPNYEQYF. V is TRBV23-1 and J is TRBJ2-7; D may be TRBD1 or TRBD2 (5 bases each). TRBV23-1 is marked as an open reading frame, function uncertain. Trimming removed 3 bases at V and 3 bases at J, with 15 bases between. This CDR3 has 15 residues.

This clone was counted between two and nine times. The chain carries TRBV30 and TRBJ1-1, with 7 bases aligning to TRBD1. The length of the CDR3 is 14 residues. After removal of 1 base from V and 5 bases from J, the junction contained 7 bases not matched to a gene. CDR1 is GTSNPN and CDR2 is SVGIG in the germline V gene (reference sequence). The chain's CDR3 is CAWSAPSRGTEAFF. The CDR3, as DNA: TGTGCCTGGAGTGCCCCCTCCAGGGGGACTGAAGCTTTCTTT.

The chain joins TRBV7-2 to TRBJ2-7, with D perhaps matching TRBD2 (5 bases). V lost 3 bases and J lost 1, with 16 bases in between. This CDR3 is built from 16 residues. From germline, CDR1 is SGHTA and CDR2 FQGNSA. CDR3 coding DNA: TGTGCCAGCAGCTTCGATATCGGGGTCGAGTCCTACGAGCAGTACTTC. It is translated as CASSFDIGVESYEQYF.